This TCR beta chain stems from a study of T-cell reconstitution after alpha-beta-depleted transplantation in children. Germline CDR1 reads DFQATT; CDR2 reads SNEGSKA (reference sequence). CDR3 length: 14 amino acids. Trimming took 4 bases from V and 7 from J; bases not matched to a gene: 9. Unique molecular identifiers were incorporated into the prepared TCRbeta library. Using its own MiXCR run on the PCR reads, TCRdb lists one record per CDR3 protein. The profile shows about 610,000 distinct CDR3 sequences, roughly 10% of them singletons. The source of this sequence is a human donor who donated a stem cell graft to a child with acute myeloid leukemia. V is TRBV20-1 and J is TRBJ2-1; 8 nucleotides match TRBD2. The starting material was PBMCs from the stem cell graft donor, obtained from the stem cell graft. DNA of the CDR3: TGCAGTGCTATACACAGCGGGAGTCGAAATGAGCAGTTCTTC. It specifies CSAIHSGSRNEQFF.